The sequence of this T cell receptor beta chain was determined in a study of blood T cell repertoires in COVID-19. Overall study context: The United States, Italy and Spain supplied acute and convalescent COVID-19 samples. Nucleic acid was either cDNA or gDNA, and it came from T cells, B-cell-depleted T cells, or PBMCs.

Authors' methods: Reference gene primer amplification gave nucleated cell count estimates. Assay used: immunoSEQ multiplex PCR; TCRdb lists only in-frame clones, some missing. V and J calls plus clone size are reproduced from that table; the DNA served to infer D and trimming. The sample contains approximately 110,000 clones, roughly two thirds of which appear only once. The CDR3 runs 14 residues. V was trimmed by 2 bases and J by 5 bases, leaving 10 bases between them. Germline CDR1 reads LNHDA; CDR2 reads SQIVND (reference sequence). Sequenced material: peripheral blood. The chain couples TRBV19 to TRBJ1-5; weak D call: TRBD1 (6 bases). The sequence was obtained from an elderly man with acute or convalescent COVID-19. This CDR3 reads CASSIQQGYQPQHF. For the CDR3, the DNA is TGTGCCAGTAGTATACAACAGGGTTATCAGCCCCAGCATTTT.